These T cell receptor beta chains were read from a single sample in a study of blood T cell repertoires in COVID-19. The data were produced by immunoSEQ multiplex PCR, yet TCRdb's version contains in-frame clones alone and is incomplete. In the table there are about 180,000 clones, 80% to 90% of which are singletons. The sample consisted of peripheral blood. These receptor sequences come from a human donor with active or convalescent COVID-19. The donor label of this sample is uncertain. CDR3s include the opening cysteine and the closing phenylalanine or tryptophan. A D gene is named only where the DNA matches it firmly. A clone size is listed for some rows: how often the clone was seen (once, few, many), or a class if it is expanded.

v_call: TRBV29-1
d_call: -
j_call: TRBJ2-1
clone_size: -
cdr3_nt: TGCAGCGTTTCAGGCGGGGCTGCGAATGAGCAGTTCTTC
cdr3_aa: CSVSGGAANEQFF

v_call: TRBV7-9
d_call: -
j_call: TRBJ1-1
clone_size: -
cdr3_nt: TGTGCCAGCAGCTTAGCGCCAGGTATGAACACTGAAGCTTTCTTT
cdr3_aa: CASSLAPGMNTEAFF

v_call: TRBV7-9
d_call: TRBD1
j_call: TRBJ2-2
clone_size: -
cdr3_nt: TGTGCCAGCAGCTCCAGGGGGCCCGGGGAGCTGTTTTTT
cdr3_aa: CASSSRGPGELFF

v_call: TRBV29-1
d_call: TRBD1
j_call: TRBJ2-6
clone_size: -
cdr3_nt: TGCAGCGTAAAACAGGGGTCTGGGGCCAACGTCCTGACTTTC
cdr3_aa: CSVKQGSGANVLTF

v_call: TRBV7-9
d_call: -
j_call: TRBJ2-2
clone_size: -
cdr3_nt: TGTGCCAGCAGCTTATCAGGCCACGGGGAGCTGTTTTTT
cdr3_aa: CASSLSGHGELFF

v_call: TRBV4-3
d_call: -
j_call: TRBJ2-3
clone_size: -
cdr3_nt: TGCGCCAGCAGCCAAGCTCTTTCTGACTCAGGGGTTACGCAGTATTTT
cdr3_aa: CASSQALSDSGVTQYF

v_call: TRBV27
d_call: -
j_call: TRBJ2-7
clone_size: -
cdr3_nt: TGTGCCAGCAGTTTTCTTCAGCAGGGGCTATTTGGCGAGCAGTACTTC
cdr3_aa: CASSFLQQGLFGEQYF

v_call: TRBV7-9
d_call: -
j_call: TRBJ2-3
clone_size: -
cdr3_nt: TGTGCCAGCAGCTTAGCGGTGAGGACAGCCCCAACGCAGTATTTT
cdr3_aa: CASSLAVRTAPTQYF

v_call: TRBV9
d_call: -
j_call: TRBJ2-3
clone_size: -
cdr3_nt: TGTGCCAGCAGCGTAGGGGGCGGGATCACAGATACGCAGTATTTT
cdr3_aa: CASSVGGGITDTQYF

v_call: TRBV5-6
d_call: TRBD1
j_call: TRBJ1-2
clone_size: -
cdr3_nt: TGTGCCAGCAGCTGGGGTTGGGACAGACCTAACTATGGCTACACCTTC
cdr3_aa: CASSWGWDRPNYGYTF

v_call: TRBV27
d_call: -
j_call: TRBJ2-7
clone_size: -
cdr3_nt: TGTGCCTCCCGGACTTTGACTAGGTCTCCCTACGAGCAGTACTTC
cdr3_aa: CASRTLTRSPYEQYF

v_call: TRBV5-4
d_call: TRBD2
j_call: TRBJ2-7
clone_size: -
cdr3_nt: TGTGCCAGCAGCTTGGGCCCCACGACTAGCGGGAGCAGTTACGAGCAGTACTTC
cdr3_aa: CASSLGPTTSGSSYEQYF

v_call: TRBV28
d_call: -
j_call: TRBJ1-1
clone_size: -
cdr3_nt: TGTGCCAGCAGTTTAAAAGCCGGAGGAGGGAACACTGAAGCTTTCTTT
cdr3_aa: CASSLKAGGGNTEAFF

v_call: TRBV4-3
d_call: TRBD1
j_call: TRBJ2-7
clone_size: -
cdr3_nt: TGCGCCAGCAGCCAAGACTCGACAGGGAGCAAGAACGAGCAGTACTTC
cdr3_aa: CASSQDSTGSKNEQYF

v_call: TRBV11-1
d_call: TRBD2
j_call: TRBJ2-3
clone_size: -
cdr3_nt: TGTGCCAGCAGCTTGGAGGGAGGGCAAGGCACAGATACGCAGTATTTT
cdr3_aa: CASSLEGGQGTDTQYF

v_call: TRBV7-6
d_call: TRBD1
j_call: TRBJ2-7
clone_size: -
cdr3_nt: TGTGCCAGCAGCTCGGCGACAGGGCAGAGGGAGCAGTACTTC
cdr3_aa: CASSSATGQREQYF

v_call: TRBV25-1
d_call: -
j_call: TRBJ1-2
clone_size: few
cdr3_nt: TGTGCCAGCAGTGAATGGGGAGGGAGGGGTGACTATGGCTACACCTTC
cdr3_aa: CASSEWGGRGDYGYTF

v_call: TRBV11-2
d_call: -
j_call: TRBJ2-7
clone_size: -
cdr3_nt: TGTGCCAGCAGCTGGCCAGGCTCCTACGAGCAGTACTTC
cdr3_aa: CASSWPGSYEQYF

v_call: TRBV20-1
d_call: -
j_call: TRBJ1-3
clone_size: -
cdr3_nt: TGCAGTGCTAGTTGGGGGGATGGAAACACCATATATTTT
cdr3_aa: CSASWGDGNTIYF

v_call: TRBV18
d_call: -
j_call: TRBJ2-2
clone_size: once
cdr3_nt: TGTGCCAGCTCGGGCAGCCGTGCCGGGATGATCGGGGAGCTGTTTTTT
cdr3_aa: CASSGSRAGMIGELFF

v_call: TRBV7-7
d_call: -
j_call: TRBJ2-7
clone_size: -
cdr3_nt: TGTGCCAGCAGCCAAGGGGGGGGCTACGAGCAGTACTTC
cdr3_aa: CASSQGGGYEQYF

v_call: TRBV5-1
d_call: TRBD1
j_call: TRBJ1-5
clone_size: -
cdr3_nt: TGCGCCAGCAGCTTGGGACAGGGGAAAGGACAGCCCCAGCATTTT
cdr3_aa: CASSLGQGKGQPQHF

v_call: TRBV5-1
d_call: TRBD2
j_call: TRBJ2-1
clone_size: once
cdr3_nt: TGCGCCAGCAGCTTGCGACTAGCGGGTTACAATGAGCAGTTCTTC
cdr3_aa: CASSLRLAGYNEQFF

v_call: TRBV10-1
d_call: TRBD1
j_call: TRBJ1-5
clone_size: few
cdr3_nt: TGCGCCAGCAGTTGCGACAGGGCTCAGCCCCAGCATTTT
cdr3_aa: CASSCDRAQPQHF

v_call: TRBV18
d_call: -
j_call: TRBJ2-1
clone_size: -
cdr3_nt: TGTGCCAGCTCACCACTCCGGGGCAATGAGCAGTTCTTC
cdr3_aa: CASSPLRGNEQFF

v_call: TRBV18
d_call: -
j_call: TRBJ2-7
clone_size: -
cdr3_nt: TGTGCCAGCTCACCAGGGGCCGAGCAGTACTTC
cdr3_aa: CASSPGAEQYF

v_call: TRBV11-3
d_call: TRBD2
j_call: TRBJ2-5
clone_size: -
cdr3_nt: TGTGCCAGCAGCCCATCCATTGGGGGGGTAAGGGAAGAGACCCAGTACTTC
cdr3_aa: CASSPSIGGVREETQYF

v_call: TRBV19
d_call: TRBD2
j_call: TRBJ2-1
clone_size: few
cdr3_nt: TGTGCCAGTAGTCAGGGGGGTAGCGGGAGAGATAGGTGGGGTGAGCAGTTCTTC
cdr3_aa: CASSQGGSGRDRWGEQFF

v_call: TRBV4-1
d_call: -
j_call: TRBJ1-3
clone_size: -
cdr3_nt: TGCGCCAGCAGCCAAGACAGGCGAAACACCATATATTTT
cdr3_aa: CASSQDRRNTIYF

v_call: TRBV27
d_call: -
j_call: TRBJ1-1
clone_size: -
cdr3_nt: TGTGCCAGCAGTCCCCGCGGAGGCGCTGAAGCTTTCTTT
cdr3_aa: CASSPRGGAEAFF

v_call: TRBV25-1
d_call: TRBD1
j_call: TRBJ2-1
clone_size: once
cdr3_nt: TGTGCCACCGGCTGGACAGGGGAGCCCAATGAGCAGTTCTTC
cdr3_aa: CATGWTGEPNEQFF

v_call: TRBV7-9
d_call: TRBD1
j_call: TRBJ2-5
clone_size: -
cdr3_nt: TGTGCCAGCAGCTTATTGGGACAGGGGCAAGAGACCCAGTACTTC
cdr3_aa: CASSLLGQGQETQYF

v_call: TRBV7-3
d_call: -
j_call: TRBJ2-3
clone_size: -
cdr3_nt: TGTGCCAGCAGCCCCAGGGCGGGGCCCCCAGATACGCAGTATTTT
cdr3_aa: CASSPRAGPPDTQYF

v_call: TRBV11-3
d_call: TRBD1
j_call: TRBJ1-1
clone_size: -
cdr3_nt: TGTGCCAGCAGCTTAGGACAGGGGGCTGAGGCTTTCTTT
cdr3_aa: CASSLGQGAEAFF

v_call: TRBV3-1/TRBV3-2
d_call: TRBD1
j_call: TRBJ2-7
clone_size: -
cdr3_nt: TGTGCCAGCAGCCAATTCGGGACAGGGATCTACGAGCAGTACTTC
cdr3_aa: CASSQFGTGIYEQYF

v_call: TRBV24-1
d_call: TRBD2
j_call: TRBJ2-1
clone_size: -
cdr3_nt: TGTGCCACCAGTGATCCCGTCGCGGGGGGGGAAAGTGAGCAGTTCTTC
cdr3_aa: CATSDPVAGGESEQFF

v_call: TRBV20-1
d_call: TRBD2
j_call: TRBJ2-3
clone_size: -
cdr3_nt: TGCAGTGCTAGTCCTCTTTTGGCTAGCGGGAGTGATACGCAGTATTTT
cdr3_aa: CSASPLLASGSDTQYF